This T cell receptor (beta chain) originates from a study of blood T cells in healthy people across ages. The V end lost 5 bases, the J end lost 7 bases, and 8 bases lay between the germline ends. The CDR3 runs to 11 residues. From germline, CDR1 is SEHNR and CDR2 FQNEAQ (reference sequence). PCR was performed a second time for 7 to 11 cycles using a sample-barcoded 5' primer and a J-beta primer mix. A template-switch adaptor that had 12 random nucleotides put a tag on each cDNA molecule. Each CDR3 protein gets one entry after TCRdb re-called the 5' RACE reads with MiXCR. Among 1,300,000 or so distinct CDR3 sequences, around 55% were seen once, and the ten largest hold 6.5% to 8.5%.

What was sequenced was blood. The chain has TRBV7-9 and TRBJ1-2; D not certain. The TCR comes from a man younger than 30 in good health. The CDR3 reads CASSPTSGYTF. The CDR3 DNA reads TGTGCCAGCAGCCCGACGAGTGGCTACACCTTC. The full variable domain, in which reference TRBV7-9 and TRBJ1-2 provide the parts outside the CDR3, is DTGVSQNPRHKITKRGQNVTFRCDPISEHNRLYWYRQTLGQGPEFLTYFQNEAQLEKSRLLSDRFSAERPKGSFSTLEIQRTEQGDSAMYLCASSPTSGYTFGSGTRLTVV.